One sample yielded the 2 T cell receptor beta chains listed below, sequenced in a study of T cells in tuberculosis. The time point is: new active TB diagnosis, blood taken before or within 7 days of starting treatment. Only in-frame clones appear in the TCRdb table, and some are missing; sequencing was by immunoSEQ multiplex PCR. Of about 38,000 clones in the sample, 94% were seen once. The source material was PBMCs, sampled at tuberculosis diagnosis. These receptors were collected from an adult with tuberculosis.

V and J are TRBV6-1 and TRBJ2-3; 8 bases align to TRBD1. J was trimmed by 6 bases and V by 6 bases; bases with no gene match: 5. The CDR3 spans 13 residues. The germline V gene encodes CDR1 MNHNS and CDR2 SASEGT. This CDR3 is CASRQRTGDTQYF. The CDR3 nucleotides read TGTGCCAGCAGGCAAAGGACAGGGGATACGCAGTATTTT.

This clone appeared a few times. The rearrangement joins TRBV10-2 to TRBJ2-7; TRBD1 matches at 7 bases. CDR3 length equals 13 residues. V trimming: 3 bases; J trimming: 9 bases; junction bases outside the gene matches: 8. Germline V CDR1 and CDR2: WSHSY, SAAADI. The chain's CDR3 is CASSDPDRPAQYF. The CDR3 bases are TGCGCCAGCAGTGACCCGGACAGGCCCGCGCAGTACTTC.